This entry lists 5 T cell receptor beta chains sequenced from one sample in a study of blood T cells in healthy people across ages. Primers used in a second PCR of roughly 7 to 12 cycles were a sample-barcoded 5' primer and a J-beta primer mix. TCRdb reprocessed the 5' RACE reads with MiXCR, giving one entry per CDR3 protein. The table lists hundreds of thousands of distinct CDR3 sequences, around 20% of them singletons. Sequenced sample: blood. The receptors shown here come from a man aged 65 to 85 in good health.

This clonotype showed up just a few times. The chain recombines TRBV28 with TRBJ2-5, with 9 bases lining up with TRBD2. The J call may not be correct, given that the DNA end is closer to TRBJ2-1. The CDR3 is made up of 17 amino acids. Germline V gives CDR1 MDHEN, CDR2 SYDVKM. CDR3 amino acids: CASSLLHIAGAYNEQFF. DNA of the CDR3: TGTGCCAGCAGTCTACTACATATAGCGGGAGCCTACAATGAGCAGTTCTTC.

This clonotype was seen a handful of times. This chain uses TRBV5-1 with TRBJ2-5; TRBD1 or TRBD2 may be the D gene (5 bases each). V gave up 1 base and J gave up 4 bases, with 14 bases separating them. This CDR3 contains 15 residues. CDR1 and CDR2 from the germline V gene are SGHRS and YFSETQ. In nucleotides, the CDR3 is TGCGCCAGCAGCTTGAACGTGGGACCGAGAGAGACCCAGTACTTC. Translation: CASSLNVGPRETQYF.

This clonotype was found a few times. A read error may produce the germline difference seen at one junction end. The chain employs TRBV6-1 and TRBJ2-7, with D perhaps given as TRBD1 or TRBD2 (5 bases each). Germline CDR1 reads MNHNS; CDR2 reads SASEGT. There are 14 residues in the CDR3. The CDR3 loop is CAGSEMGTSYEQYF. In nucleotides, the CDR3 is TGTGCCGGCAGTGAAATGGGGACCTCCTACGAGCAGTACTTC.

The chain links TRBV28 to TRBJ2-3, with TRBD2 identical over 7 bases. Germline lookup yields CDR1 MDHEN and CDR2 SYDVKM. CDR3 size: 18 residues. J lost 3 bases, V lost 5 bases, and 17 bases had no gene match. The CDR3 sequence is CASSPPFGSGWRTDTQYF. The CDR3 nucleotides are TGTGCCAGCAGTCCCCCCTTCGGTAGCGGGTGGCGTACAGATACGCAGTATTTT. The full variable domain, in which reference TRBV28 and TRBJ2-3 provide the parts outside the CDR3, is DVKVTQSSRYLVKRTGEKVFLECVQDMDHENMFWYRQDPGLGLRLIYFSYDVKMKEKGDIPEGYSVSREKKERFSLILESASTNQTSMYLCASSPPFGSGWRTDTQYFGPGTRLTVL.

This clonotype has only a few counts. The chain recombines TRBV10-3 with TRBJ2-7; D is unclear. With 3 bases removed from V and 5 bases from J, the gap between germline ends came to 8 bases. CDR3 length equals 12 residues. Germline V lookup: CDR1 ENHRY, CDR2 SYGVKD. The CDR3 sequence is CAISDRLDEQYF. CDR3 DNA sequence: TGTGCCATCAGTGACAGGTTAGACGAGCAGTACTTC.